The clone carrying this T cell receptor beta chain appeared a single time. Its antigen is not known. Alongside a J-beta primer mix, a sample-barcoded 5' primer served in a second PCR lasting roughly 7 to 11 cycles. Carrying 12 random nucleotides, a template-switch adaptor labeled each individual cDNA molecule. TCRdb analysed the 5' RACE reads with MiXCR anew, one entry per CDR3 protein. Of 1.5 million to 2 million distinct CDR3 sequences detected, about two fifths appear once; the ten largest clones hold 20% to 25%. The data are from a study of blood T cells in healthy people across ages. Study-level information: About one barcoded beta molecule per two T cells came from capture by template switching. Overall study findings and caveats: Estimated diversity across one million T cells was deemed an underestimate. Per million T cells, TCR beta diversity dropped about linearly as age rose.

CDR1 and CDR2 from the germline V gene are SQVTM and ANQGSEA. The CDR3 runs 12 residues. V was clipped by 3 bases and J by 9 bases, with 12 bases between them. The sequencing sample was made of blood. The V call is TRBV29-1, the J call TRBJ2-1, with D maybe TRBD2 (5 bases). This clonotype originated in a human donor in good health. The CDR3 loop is CSVDPSGGEQFF. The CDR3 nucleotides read TGCAGCGTTGACCCCAGCGGCGGTGAGCAGTTCTTC.